This entry lists 3 T cell receptor beta chains sequenced from one sample in a study of shared clonotypes between healthy human individuals. The assay was immunoSEQ multiplex PCR, and TCRdb's table has in-frame clones only and misses some. The sample contains some 380,000 clones, approximately 97% of which appear only once. Source material: memory CD8+ T cells sorted from blood. Subset noted: CD45RO+ cells pooled with CCR7-negative TemRA cells. Receptors originate from a man aged 25-45 years in good health.

This clone appeared a few times. The genes are TRBV5-1 and TRBJ1-1; D call uncertain. This CDR3 comprises 15 residues. V lost 0 bases and J 1 base, leaving 10 bases between the germline ends. In germline, CDR1 is SGHRS, CDR2 YFSETQ. The CDR3 nucleotides are TGCGCCAGCAGCTTGGTGGCAGCCTCGAACACTGAAGCTTTCTTT. Translating gives CASSLVAASNTEAFF.

The rearrangement joins TRBV10-3 to TRBJ1-4; D is ambiguous. The CDR3 loop spans 15 amino acids. Per germline, CDR1 ENHRY and CDR2 SYGVKD. Trimming took off 3 bases at V and 7 bases at J, with 15 bases between the two ends. The CDR3 sequence is CAISESYGRAEKLFF. The CDR3 DNA follows: TGTGCCATCAGTGAATCATACGGTCGGGCTGAAAAACTGTTTTTT.

V gene TRBV7-6 combines with J gene TRBJ2-5; D remains ambiguous. The CDR3 has 16 amino acids. Germline CDR1 SGHVS, CDR2 FNYEAQ. The V gene lost 1 base and the J gene lost 1 base, with 13 bases spanning the gap. CDR3 residues: CASSLVRKGFQETQYF. In DNA, the CDR3 is TGTGCCAGCAGCTTAGTAAGAAAGGGTTTCCAAGAGACCCAGTACTTC.